Listed below are T cell receptor beta chains from one sample, sequenced in a study of blood T cell repertoires in COVID-19. Clones were sequenced by immunoSEQ multiplex PCR, and TCRdb holds only the in-frame ones, with some missing. The table records 140,000 to 150,000 clones, 80% to 85% of them present only once. Sequencing used peripheral blood. Source of these receptors: a man aged 25 to 40 with COVID-19, enrolled during active disease. Each CDR3 is given with its conserved first and last residue. A D gene is named only where the DNA matches it firmly. Size is omitted from some rows. Given values are once, few, many or a class for expanded clones.

>-|-|TRBJ1-2|TRBV5-1
CASSPIGGGPLDGYTF
TGCGCCAGCAGCCCAATCGGCGGGGGGCCTCTGGATGGCTACACCTTC
>TRBD1|-|TRBJ2-1|TRBV10-2
CASSETGTAYNEQFF
TGCGCCAGCAGTGAGACCGGGACAGCCTACAATGAGCAGTTCTTC
>TRBD2|-|TRBJ2-7|TRBV23-1
CPSSRPRGGTGTSGKIGVDEQYF
TGCCCCAGCAGTCGACCGAGGGGGGGGACCGGGACTAGCGGAAAAATCGGGGTCGACGAGCAGTACTTC
>TRBD1|-|TRBJ1-5|TRBV30
CAWSGQGGQPQHF
TGTGCCTGGAGTGGACAGGGAGGTCAGCCCCAGCATTTT
>-|-|TRBJ1-4|TRBV27
CASSPTGGANEKLFF
TGTGCCAGCAGCCCCACCGGGGGGGCTAATGAAAAACTGTTTTTT
>TRBD2|once|TRBJ2-7|TRBV10-3
CAISESSREGDEQYF
TGTGCCATCAGTGAGTCTAGCAGGGAGGGTGACGAGCAGTACTTC
>TRBD2|-|TRBJ2-3|TRBV2
CASKRTSGGDTQYF
TGTGCCAGCAAACGGACTAGCGGAGGAGATACGCAGTATTTT
>TRBD2|-|TRBJ2-7|TRBV20-1
CSASGGLAGGAYEQYF
TGCAGTGCTAGTGGGGGACTAGCGGGAGGAGCATACGAGCAGTACTTC
>TRBD2|-|TRBJ2-3|TRBV29-1
CSDRLAVTDTQYF
TGCAGCGACCGACTAGCGGTCACAGATACGCAGTATTTT
>TRBD1|-|TRBJ2-1|TRBV9
CASSRSGTASYNEQFF
TGTGCCAGCAGTCGCTCCGGGACAGCCTCCTACAATGAGCAGTTCTTC
>TRBD2|-|TRBJ2-2|TRBV19
CASSPVSGRAPGELFF
TGTGCCAGTAGTCCCGTTAGCGGGAGGGCCCCCGGGGAGCTGTTTTTT
>-|-|TRBJ2-1|TRBV21-1
CASSTDKSSYNEQFF
TGTGCCAGCAGTACCGACAAGAGCTCCTACAATGAGCAGTTCTTC
>-|few|TRBJ2-7|TRBV5-1
CASSLLGGTNYEQYF
TGCGCCAGCAGCTTGTTGGGCGGGACGAACTACGAGCAGTACTTC
>TRBD1|-|TRBJ2-7|TRBV28
CASRGTGREEQYF
TGTGCCAGCAGGGGGACAGGGAGGGAAGAGCAGTACTTC
>-|once|TRBJ1-5|TRBV27
CASRGLGRSNQPQHF
TGTGCCAGCAGGGGACTCGGCCGGAGCAATCAGCCCCAGCATTTT